The clone carrying this TCR beta chain ranks as medium-sized. The data were obtained in a study of sequential checkpoint blockade in melanoma. The treatment here: randomized to nivolumab then ipilimumab (arm A) or the reverse (arm B). Patients had received no earlier DNA-damaging chemotherapy. From thawed PBMCs, live CD3+CD8+ cells negative for CD19 and CD56 were sorted. The CDR3 is made up of 16 amino acids. Germline V gives CDR1 MNHNS, CDR2 SASEGT. With V trimmed by 1 base and J by 6 bases, 7 bases remained unmatched. Here immunoSEQ multiplex PCR was the method, and the copy in TCRdb shows in-frame clones only, minus some. The sample carries under 45,000 clones, 70% to 90% recorded once.

The source of this sequence is a human donor with melanoma. J is TRBJ1-5 and V is TRBV6-1; 9 bases line up with TRBD1. The source material was CD8+ T cells sorted from blood (inferred from file names), sampled from a patient given nivolumab and ipilimumab in sequence. CDR3: CASSEDPGTGTQPQHF. The CDR3, as DNA: TGTGCCAGCAGTGAAGATCCCGGGACAGGGACTCAGCCCCAGCATTTT.